This entry features one T cell receptor beta chain sequence. Its antigen is unidentified. Generated by immunoSEQ multiplex PCR, the TCRdb table keeps only in-frame clones and is missing some. The sample contains 90,000 to 130,000 clones, around 94% of which appear only once. The record originates from a study of graft-versus-host responses after intestinal transplantation. General study findings and limits: GvH clones detected in recipient marrow included some appearing first in ileum or blood.

The CDR3 is 13 residues long. V was clipped by 3 bases and J by 3 bases, with 11 bases between them. From germline, CDR1 is GTSNPN and CDR2 SVGIG (reference sequence). This clonotype was obtained from a human donor who was the organ donor for an intestinal transplant. V and J are TRBV30 and TRBJ1-2, with D perhaps matching TRBD1 (5 bases). Material: unstimulated CD8+ T cells sorted from spleen or lymph node cells, obtained before transplant. The CDR3: CAWRVGEYYGYTF. Here the CDR3 DNA reads TGTGCCTGGAGGGTAGGGGAATACTATGGCTACACCTTC.